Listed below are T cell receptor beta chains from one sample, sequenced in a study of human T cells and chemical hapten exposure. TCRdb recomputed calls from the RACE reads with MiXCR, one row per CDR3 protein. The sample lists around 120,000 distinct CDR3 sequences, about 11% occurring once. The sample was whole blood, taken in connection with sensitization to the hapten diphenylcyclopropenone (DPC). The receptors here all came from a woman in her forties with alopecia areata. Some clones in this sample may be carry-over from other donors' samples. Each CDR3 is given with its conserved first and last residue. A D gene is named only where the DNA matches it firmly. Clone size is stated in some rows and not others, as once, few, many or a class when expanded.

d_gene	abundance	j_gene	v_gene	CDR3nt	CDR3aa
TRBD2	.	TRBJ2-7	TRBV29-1	TGCAGCGTGGGGACTAGCTATTACGAGCAGTACTTC	CSVGTSYYEQYF
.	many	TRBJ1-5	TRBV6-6	TGTGCCAGCACCACCCTTCGGGCCACGCGTAGCAATCAGCCCCAGCATTTT	CASTTLRATRSNQPQHF
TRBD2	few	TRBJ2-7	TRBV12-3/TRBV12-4	TGTGCGACTAGCGGGGGCCCCTACGAGCAGTACTTC	CATSGGPYEQYF
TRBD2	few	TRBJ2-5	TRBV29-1	TGCAGCGGAGCGGGGGGCCAAGAGACCCAGTACTTC	CSGAGGQETQYF
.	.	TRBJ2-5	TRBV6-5	TGTGCCAGCACCTCCCCAGGGGGGCAGACCCAGTACTTC	CASTSPGGQTQYF
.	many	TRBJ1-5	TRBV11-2	TGTGCCAGCAGCTTAGGGAGTCGGGGCAATCAGCCCCAGCATTTT	CASSLGSRGNQPQHF
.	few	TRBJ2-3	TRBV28	TGTGCCAGCAGCTCTTCAGATACGCAGTATTTT	CASSSSDTQYF
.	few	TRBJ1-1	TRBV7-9	TGTGCCAGCAGCCAAGTAGGGTACACTGAAGCTTTCTTT	CASSQVGYTEAFF
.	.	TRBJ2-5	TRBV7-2	TGTGCCAGCAGCTCCGGGACTGCCGAGACCCAGTACTTC	CASSSGTAETQYF
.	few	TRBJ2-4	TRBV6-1	TGTGCCAGCAGTGAAGATGGGGGGCGCGGAGACATTCAGTACTTC	CASSEDGGRGDIQYF
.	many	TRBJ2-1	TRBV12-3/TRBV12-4	TGTGCCAGCACCCCCGGGAAAAAGGAGCAGTTCTTC	CASTPGKKEQFF
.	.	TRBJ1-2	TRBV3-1	TGTGCCAGCAGCCAAACAGGATTGGACTATGGCTACACCTTC	CASSQTGLDYGYTF
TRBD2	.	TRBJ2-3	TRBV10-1	TGCGCCAGCAGTGAGGCAAGGACTAGCGGTACAGATACGCAGTATTTT	CASSEARTSGTDTQYF
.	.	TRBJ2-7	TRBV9	TGTGCCAGCAGCGCCAGACGTATCTCCTACGAGCAGTACTTC	CASSARRISYEQYF
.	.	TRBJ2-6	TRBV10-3	TGTGCCATCAGTGAGTCGGAGTTTAGCTCTGGGGCCAACGTCCTGACTTTC	CAISESEFSSGANVLTF
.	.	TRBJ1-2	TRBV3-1	TGTGCCAGCAGCCAACCCGGCACCCCTAACTATGGCTACACCTTC	CASSQPGTPNYGYTF
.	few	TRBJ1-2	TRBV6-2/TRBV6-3	TGTGCCAGCAGTTACTCCAACTATGGCTACACCTTC	CASSYSNYGYTF
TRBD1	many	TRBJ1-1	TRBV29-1	TGCAGCGTTGGACAGGGCCCTGAAGCTTTCTTT	CSVGQGPEAFF
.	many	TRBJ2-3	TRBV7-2	TGTGCCAGCAGCTTACGGGACACAGATACGCAGTATTTT	CASSLRDTDTQYF
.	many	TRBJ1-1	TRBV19	TGTGCCAGTAGTGGCAGGGGCGAAACTATTGAAGCTTTCTTT	CASSGRGETIEAFF
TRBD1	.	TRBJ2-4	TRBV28	TGTGCCAGCAGTTTAGTTGGGTCAGGGGGCATTCAGTACTTC	CASSLVGSGGIQYF
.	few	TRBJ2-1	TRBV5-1	TGCGCCAGCAGCTTGGTATCGGGGACCTCCTACAATGAGCAGTTCTTC	CASSLVSGTSYNEQFF
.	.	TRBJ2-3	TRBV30	TGTGCCTGGAGTTTGGGGCAAGGGACAGATACGCAGTATTTT	CAWSLGQGTDTQYF
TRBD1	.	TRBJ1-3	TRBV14	TGTGCCAGCAGCCAAGTGGGACAGGCGGCTGGAAACACCATATATTTT	CASSQVGQAAGNTIYF
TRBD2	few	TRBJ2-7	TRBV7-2	TGTGCCAGCAGTCACACTAGCGGGGGGACCTATGAGCAGTACTTC	CASSHTSGGTYEQYF
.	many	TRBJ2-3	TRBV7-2	TGTGCCAGCAGCTTAGCGGCGGGGGCCTCCTCGGATACGCAGTATTTT	CASSLAAGASSDTQYF
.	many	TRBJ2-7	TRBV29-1	TGCAGCGTCACGGAACCTTCCAACGAGCAGTACTTC	CSVTEPSNEQYF
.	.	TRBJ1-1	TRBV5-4	TGTGCCAGCAGCTGGGGGAACACTGAAGCTTTCTTT	CASSWGNTEAFF
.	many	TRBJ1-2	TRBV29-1	TGCAGCGTTGAAAGTCTTACCTATGGCTACACCTTC	CSVESLTYGYTF
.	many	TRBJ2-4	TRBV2	TGTGCCAGCAGTGAAGTGGGGGGAGCCAAAAACATTCAGTACTTC	CASSEVGGAKNIQYF
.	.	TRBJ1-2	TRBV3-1	TGTGCCAGCAGCCCTATTCCGGCTATAGGCTACACCTTC	CASSPIPAIGYTF
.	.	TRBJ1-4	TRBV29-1	TGCAGCGCGAGGGCGACGGCTAATGAAAAACTGTTTTTT	CSARATANEKLFF
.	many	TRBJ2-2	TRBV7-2	TGTGCCAGCAGCTTAAGGGGAGGTTCCGTCACCGGGGAGCTGTTTTTT	CASSLRGGSVTGELFF
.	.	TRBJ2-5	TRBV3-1	TGTGCCAGCAGCCCAGACTTACAGGGAGCCCAGTACTTC	CASSPDLQGAQYF
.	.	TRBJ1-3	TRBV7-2	TGTGCCAGCAGCTTAATCGGAACCCCATCTGAAAACACCATATATTTT	CASSLIGTPSENTIYF